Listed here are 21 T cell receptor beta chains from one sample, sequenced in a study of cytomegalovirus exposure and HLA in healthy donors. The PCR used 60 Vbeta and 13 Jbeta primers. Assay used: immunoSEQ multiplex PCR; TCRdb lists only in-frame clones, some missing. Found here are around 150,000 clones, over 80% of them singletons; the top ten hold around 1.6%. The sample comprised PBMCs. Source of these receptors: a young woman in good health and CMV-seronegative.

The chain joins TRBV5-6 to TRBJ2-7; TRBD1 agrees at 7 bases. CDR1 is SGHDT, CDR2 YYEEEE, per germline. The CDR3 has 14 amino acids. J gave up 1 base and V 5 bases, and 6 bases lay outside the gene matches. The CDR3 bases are TGTGCCAGCAGTTACCGGGACAGTTCCTACGAGCAGTACTTC. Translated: CASSYRDSSYEQYF.

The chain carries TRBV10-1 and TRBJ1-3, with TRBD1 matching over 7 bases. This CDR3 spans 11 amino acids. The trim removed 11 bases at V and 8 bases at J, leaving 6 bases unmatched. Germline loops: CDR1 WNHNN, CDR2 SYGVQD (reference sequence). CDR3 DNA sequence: TGCGCCCGCGGGACAGCTGACACCATATATTTT. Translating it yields CARGTADTIYF.

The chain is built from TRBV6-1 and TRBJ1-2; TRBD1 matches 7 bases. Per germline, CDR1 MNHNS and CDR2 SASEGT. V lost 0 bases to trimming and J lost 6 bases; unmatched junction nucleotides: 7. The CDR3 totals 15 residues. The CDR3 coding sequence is TGTGCCAGCAGTGAAGCCGGGGTCAGGGGGGATGGCTACACCTTC. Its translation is CASSEAGVRGDGYTF.

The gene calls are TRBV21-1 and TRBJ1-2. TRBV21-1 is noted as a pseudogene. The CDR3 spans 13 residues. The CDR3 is CASRRRTEYGYTF. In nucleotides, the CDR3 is TGTGCCAGCAGGCGGCGGACTGAATATGGCTACACCTTC.

The CDR3 region is CAWSGPGTGVGNTEAFF. The CDR3 nucleotides read TGTGCCTGGAGTGGCCCCGGGACAGGGGTAGGAAACACTGAAGCTTTCTTT. The rearrangement links TRBV30 to TRBJ1-1; 10 nucleotides agree with TRBD1. CDR3 length: 17 amino acids. CDR1 is GTSNPN, CDR2 SVGIG, per germline (reference sequence). Trimming took 1 base from V and 2 from J; bases not matched to a gene: 10. Combining the CDR3 with reference TRBV30 and TRBJ1-1 gives the whole variable domain SQTIHQWPATLVQPVGSPLSLECTVEGTSNPNLYWYRQAAGRGLQLLFYSVGIGQISSEVPQNLSASRPQDRQFILSSKKLLLSDSGFYLCAWSGPGTGVGNTEAFFGQGTRLTVV.

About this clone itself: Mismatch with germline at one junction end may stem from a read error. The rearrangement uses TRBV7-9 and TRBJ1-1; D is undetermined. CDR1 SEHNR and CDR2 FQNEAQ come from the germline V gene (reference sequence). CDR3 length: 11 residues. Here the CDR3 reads CSSSFGSEAFF. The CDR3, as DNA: TGTTCCAGCAGCTTCGGTTCTGAAGCTTTCTTT.

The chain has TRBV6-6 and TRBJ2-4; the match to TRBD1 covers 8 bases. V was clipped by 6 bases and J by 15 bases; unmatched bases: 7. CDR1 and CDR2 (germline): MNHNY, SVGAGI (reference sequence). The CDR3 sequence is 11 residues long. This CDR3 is CASSLGQGPYF. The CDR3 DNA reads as TGTGCCAGCAGCCTTGGACAGGGTCCGTACTTC.

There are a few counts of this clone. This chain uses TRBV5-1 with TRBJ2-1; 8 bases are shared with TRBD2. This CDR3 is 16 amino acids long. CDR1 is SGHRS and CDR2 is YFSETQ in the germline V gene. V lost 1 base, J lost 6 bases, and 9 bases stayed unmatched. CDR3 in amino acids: CASSLPGGGHFNEQFF. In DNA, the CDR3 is TGCGCCAGCAGCTTGCCCGGGGGGGGCCATTTCAATGAGCAGTTCTTC.

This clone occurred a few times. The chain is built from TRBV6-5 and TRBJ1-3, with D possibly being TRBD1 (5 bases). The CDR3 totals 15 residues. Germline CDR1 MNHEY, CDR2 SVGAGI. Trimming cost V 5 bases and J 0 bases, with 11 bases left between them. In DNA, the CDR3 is TGTGCCAGCAGTCAGACAGCGAGCTCTGGAAACACCATATATTTT. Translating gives CASSQTASSGNTIYF.

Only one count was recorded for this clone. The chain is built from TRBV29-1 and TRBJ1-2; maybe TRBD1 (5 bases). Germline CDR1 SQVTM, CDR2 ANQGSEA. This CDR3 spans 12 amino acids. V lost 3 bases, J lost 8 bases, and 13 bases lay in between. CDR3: CSVDQGGKGYTF. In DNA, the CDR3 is TGCAGCGTTGACCAGGGAGGGAAAGGCTACACCTTC.

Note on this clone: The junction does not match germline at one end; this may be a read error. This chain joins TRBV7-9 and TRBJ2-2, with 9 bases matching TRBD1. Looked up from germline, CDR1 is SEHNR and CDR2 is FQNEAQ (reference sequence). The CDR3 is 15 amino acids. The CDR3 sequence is CSSPRQGVITGELFF. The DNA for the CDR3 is TGTTCCAGCCCCCGACAGGGGGTTATCACCGGGGAGCTGTTTTTT.

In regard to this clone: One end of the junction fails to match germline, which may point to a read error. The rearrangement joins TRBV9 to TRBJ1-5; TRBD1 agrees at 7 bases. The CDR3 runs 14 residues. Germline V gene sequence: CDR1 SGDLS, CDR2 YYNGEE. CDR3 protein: CASSPRGGNQPQHF. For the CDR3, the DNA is TGTGCCAGCAGCCCCCGAGGGGGCAATCAACCCCAGCATTTT.

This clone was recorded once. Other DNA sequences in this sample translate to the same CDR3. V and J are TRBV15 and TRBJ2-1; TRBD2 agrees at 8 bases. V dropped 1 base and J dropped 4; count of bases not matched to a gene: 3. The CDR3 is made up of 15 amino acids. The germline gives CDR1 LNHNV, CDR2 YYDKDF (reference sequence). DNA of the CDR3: TGTGCCACCAGCAGAGCCAGCGGGGGTTACAATGAGCAGTTCTTC. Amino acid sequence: CATSRASGGYNEQFF. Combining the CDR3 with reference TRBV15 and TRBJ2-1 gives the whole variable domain DAMVIQNPRYQVTQFGKPVTLSCSQTLNHNVMYWYQQKSSQAPKLLFHYYDKDFNNEADTPDNFQSRRPNTSFCFLDIRSPGLGDTAMYLCATSRASGGYNEQFFGPGTRLTVL.

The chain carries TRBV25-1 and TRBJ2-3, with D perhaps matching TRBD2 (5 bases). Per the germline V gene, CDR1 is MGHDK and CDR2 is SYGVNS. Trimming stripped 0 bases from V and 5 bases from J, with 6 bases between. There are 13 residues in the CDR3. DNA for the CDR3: TGTGCCAGCAGTGAATACGGGGTAGATACGCAGTATTTT. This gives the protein CASSEYGVDTQYF.

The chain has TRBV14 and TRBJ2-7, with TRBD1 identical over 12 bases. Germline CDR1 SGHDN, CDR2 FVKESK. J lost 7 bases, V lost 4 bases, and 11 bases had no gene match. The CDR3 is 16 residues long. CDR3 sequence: CASSLYRGQGAGEQYF. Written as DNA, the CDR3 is TGTGCCAGCAGCCTATACCGGGGACAGGGGGCGGGGGAGCAGTACTTC.

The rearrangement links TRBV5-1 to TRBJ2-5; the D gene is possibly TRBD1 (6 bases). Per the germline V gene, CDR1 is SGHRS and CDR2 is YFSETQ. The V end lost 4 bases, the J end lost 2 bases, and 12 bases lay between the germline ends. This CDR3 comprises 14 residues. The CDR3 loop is CASSQGYGQETQYF. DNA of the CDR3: TGCGCCAGCAGCCAGGGGTACGGACAAGAGACCCAGTACTTC.

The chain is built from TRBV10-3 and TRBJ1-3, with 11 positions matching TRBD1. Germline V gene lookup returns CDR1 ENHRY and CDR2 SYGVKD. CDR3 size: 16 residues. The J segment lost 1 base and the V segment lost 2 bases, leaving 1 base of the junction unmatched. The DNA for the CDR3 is TGTGCCATCAGTGAGGGACAGGGGGCTTCTGGAAACACCATATATTTT. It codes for CAISEGQGASGNTIYF.

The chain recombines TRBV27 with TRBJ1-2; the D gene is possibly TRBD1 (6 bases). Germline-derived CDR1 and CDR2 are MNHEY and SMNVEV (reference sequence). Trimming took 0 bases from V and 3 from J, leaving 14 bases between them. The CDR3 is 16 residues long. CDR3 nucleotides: TGTGCCAGCAGTTTATCGCCTAAGGACAGTTACTATGGCTACACCTTC. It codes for CASSLSPKDSYYGYTF.

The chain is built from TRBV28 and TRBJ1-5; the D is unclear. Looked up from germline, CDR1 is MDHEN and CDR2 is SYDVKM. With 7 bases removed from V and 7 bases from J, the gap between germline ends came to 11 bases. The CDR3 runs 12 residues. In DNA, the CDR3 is TGTGCCAGCAAGTCCAACACCCAGCCCCAGCATTTT. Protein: CASKSNTQPQHF.

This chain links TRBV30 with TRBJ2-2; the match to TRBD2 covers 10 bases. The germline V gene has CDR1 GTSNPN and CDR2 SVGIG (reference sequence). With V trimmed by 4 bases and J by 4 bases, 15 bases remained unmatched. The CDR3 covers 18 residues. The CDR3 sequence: CAWTRRRLAGGLTGELFF. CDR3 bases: TGTGCCTGGACACGACGCCGATTAGCGGGGGGCCTCACCGGGGAGCTGTTTTTT.

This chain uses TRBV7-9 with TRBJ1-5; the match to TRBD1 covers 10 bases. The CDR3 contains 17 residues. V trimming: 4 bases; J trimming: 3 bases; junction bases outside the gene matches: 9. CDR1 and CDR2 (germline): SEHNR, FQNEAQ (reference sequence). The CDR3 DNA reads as TGTGCCAGCAGCTCCTGGCTGGGACAGGGGTCCAATCAGCCCCAGCATTTT. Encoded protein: CASSSWLGQGSNQPQHF.